These T cell receptor beta chains were read from a single sample in a study of tumor-infiltrating lymphocytes in primary liver carcinoma. TCRdb re-derived calls from the multiplex PCR reads in MiXCR, one entry per CDR3 protein. This table holds 300,000 to 350,000 distinct CDR3 sequences, about 65% found once. The sequencing input was peripheral blood. Source of these receptors: a man aged 35 to 55 with primary liver carcinoma and hepatitis B virus infection. Both conserved end residues are part of each CDR3. A D gene is named only where the DNA matches it firmly. Clone size is not always given. Where it is, it says once, few, many or a class for expanded clones.

J gene	D gene	CDR3 length	V gene	clone size	CDR3 protein	CDR3 DNA
TRBJ1-1	-	13	TRBV13	many	CASSFGLGTEAFF	TGTGCCAGCAGCTTCGGCCTGGGCACTGAAGCTTTCTTT
TRBJ1-5	-	14	TRBV28	-	CASRPLHSNQPQHF	TGTGCCAGCAGGCCTCTACATAGCAATCAGCCCCAGCATTTT
TRBJ2-7	TRBD2	16	TRBV28	few	CASSSRTSGRLYEQYF	TGTGCCAGCAGTTCCCGGACTAGCGGGAGACTCTACGAGCAGTACTTC
TRBJ2-7	-	13	TRBV11-2	-	CATTRTESYEQYF	TGTGCCACCACCCGGACTGAAAGCTACGAGCAGTACTTC
TRBJ1-5	-	14	TRBV11-2	-	CASSLETASHPQHF	TGTGCCAGCAGCTTAGAGACAGCGAGTCATCCCCAGCATTTT
TRBJ2-1	TRBD2	17	TRBV11-1	-	CARSLGLGAGVYNEQFF	TGTGCCAGAAGCTTAGGGTTGGGAGCGGGGGTCTACAATGAGCAGTTCTTC
TRBJ1-1	TRBD1	16	TRBV11-1	few	CAISHSLDRGGTEAFF	TGTGCCATCAGCCATAGCTTGGACAGGGGAGGCACTGAAGCTTTCTTT
TRBJ2-3	-	16	TRBV6-5	many	CASNQNQGSSTDTQYF	TGTGCCAGCAACCAAAACCAGGGAAGTAGCACAGATACGCAGTATTTT
TRBJ2-7	TRBD1	15	TRBV25-1	-	CASSEGTGGVWDQYF	TGTGCCAGCAGTGAAGGGACAGGGGGAGTGTGGGACCAGTACTTC
TRBJ2-7	-	12	TRBV10-3	-	CAISEGSYKQYF	TGTGCCATCAGCGAGGGTAGCTACAAGCAGTACTTC
TRBJ2-1	TRBD2	18	TRBV2	few	CASSWSLAGGNSYNEQFF	TGTGCCAGCAGTTGGTCACTAGCGGGAGGGAACTCCTACAATGAGCAGTTCTTC
TRBJ1-1	-	15	TRBV5-1	-	CACSLTDRMNTEAFF	TGCGCCTGCAGCTTGACCGACAGGATGAACACTGAAGCTTTCTTT
TRBJ2-7	TRBD2	15	TRBV20-1	-	CSARGSSGITYEQYF	TGCAGTGCTAGAGGTAGCAGCGGGATTACCTACGAGCAGTACTTC
TRBJ2-2	-	17	TRBV11-2	-	CASSEPSRDQGLRELFF	TGTGCCAGCAGCGAACCATCAAGGGATCAGGGGTTACGGGAGCTGTTTTTT
TRBJ2-1	TRBD2	17	TRBV6-6	-	CVSSYLAGWRLGYEQFF	TGCGTCAGCAGTTATCTAGCGGGATGGAGGTTAGGGTATGAGCAGTTCTTC
TRBJ2-5	TRBD2	14	TRBV5-1	-	CASSTGRVQETQYF	TGCGCCAGCAGCACCGGGAGGGTGCAAGAGACCCAGTACTTC
TRBJ1-1	-	14	TRBV10-3	few	CATSEGRIYTEAFF	TGTGCCACCAGTGAGGGGCGGATATACACTGAAGCTTTCTTT
TRBJ2-7	-	13	TRBV7-3	-	CASGSQATYEQYF	TGTGCCAGCGGCTCGCAAGCAACCTACGAGCAGTACTTC
TRBJ2-1	-	15	TRBV11-2	-	CASSLSGWRAGEQLF	TGTGCCAGCAGCTTAAGCGGCTGGAGGGCCGGTGAGCAGCTCTTC
TRBJ2-4	-	11	TRBV2	-	CASKGLNIQYF	TGTGCCAGCAAGGGTCTAAACATTCAGTACTTC
TRBJ2-1	TRBD1	13	TRBV29-1	many	CSVEKQGDNEQFF	TGCAGCGTTGAAAAACAGGGGGATAATGAGCAGTTCTTC
TRBJ2-7	TRBD2	16	TRBV12-3/TRBV12-4	many	CASSTRTSGRSHEQYF	TGTGCCAGCAGTACCCGGACTAGCGGGAGGTCCCACGAGCAGTACTTC
TRBJ1-2	-	16	TRBV5-6	few	CASSLISGNANYGYTF	TGTGCCAGCAGCTTAATCTCAGGGAACGCAAACTATGGCTACACCTTC